These 22 T cell receptor beta chains share one sample of origin, sequenced in a study of T cells in Graves' hyperthyroidism and ophthalmopathy (dated by TCRdb to the late 2010s). The method behind the library was multiplex PCR. TCRdb lists the instrument as Illumina HiSeq 2000. The TCR beta CDR3 regions were amplified from RNA transcripts. A first-round RT-PCR of the TCR CDR3 used the HTBI primer set with the Qiagen OneStep RT-PCR kit. TCRdb reworked the public reads: Q25 trimming with fastp, MiXCR clone assembly, productive beta chains retained. Merged by CDR3 protein, the rows form single entries marked with the most common genes and DNA. The sample data list approximately 420,000 distinct CDR3 sequences, and more than 13% of these were observed just once. The ten top clones hold 32% of the sample. Input material: blood. The receptors were sampled from a woman aged 25 to 39 with Graves' hyperthyroidism.

This clonotype was seen more than once but under ten times. J is TRBJ2-7 and V is TRBV19; 7 nucleotides agree with TRBD2. V was clipped by 5 bases and J by 3 bases; unmatched bases: 7. The CDR3 has 14 residues. CDR1 LNHDA and CDR2 SQIVND come from the germline V gene (reference sequence). The CDR3 region has the DNA TGTGCCAGTAGTCTCGGCGGGAGCCTCTACGAGCAGTACTTC. This encodes CASSLGGSLYEQYF.

V usage is TRBV7-9 and J usage is TRBJ2-7; D is unresolved. V lost 2 bases and J lost 1, with 9 bases in between. The CDR3 is made up of 14 amino acids. Germline assignment: CDR1 SEHNR and CDR2 FQNEAQ (reference sequence). In DNA, the CDR3 is TGTGCCAGCAGCTTAAATTCCGCTTCCTACGAGCAGTACTTC. Translating gives CASSLNSASYEQYF.

This clonotype was detected only a few times. The chain carries TRBV29-1 and TRBJ2-7; D remains unclear. Germline values: CDR1 SQVTM, CDR2 ANQGSEA. The V end was cut by 7 bases, the J end by 3 bases, with 10 bases between. The CDR3 contains 11 residues. CDR3 coding DNA: TGCAGCGCTGGGTCGCTCTACGAGCAGTACTTC. This sequence encodes CSAGSLYEQYF.

This clonotype occurred a few times. The rearrangement uses TRBV5-1 and TRBJ2-3; perhaps TRBD1 as D (5 bases). V lost 7 bases and J lost 4, with 13 bases in between. CDR3 length: 13 residues. Germline V gene lookup returns CDR1 SGHRS and CDR2 YFSETQ. The DNA for the CDR3 is TGCGCCAGCCAAGGGGCCAGGGCAGATACGCAGTATTTT. As protein: CASQGARADTQYF.

This chain joins TRBV7-9 and TRBJ2-3; D might be TRBD1 or TRBD2, each matching 5 bases. This CDR3 has 15 amino acids. V was clipped by 5 bases and J by 4 bases, with 16 bases between them. CDR1 SEHNR and CDR2 FQNEAQ come from the germline V gene (reference sequence). CDR3 bases: TGTGCCAGCAGCAGAGGGGAGTCTCTGGCAGATACGCAGTATTTT. Translated: CASSRGESLADTQYF.

This clonotype was seen many times. The chain combines TRBV12-3 or TRBV12-4 with TRBJ2-7, with TRBD1 matching over 7 bases. The CDR3 covers 15 residues. With 7 bases clipped from V and 5 bases from J, the junction kept 14 bases outside the gene matches. The CDR3 protein is CASKPTGRNIHEQYF. Written as DNA, the CDR3 is TGTGCCAGCAAACCGACAGGGCGGAATATTCACGAGCAGTACTTC.

V and J are TRBV12-3 or TRBV12-4 and TRBJ2-5; 7 bases agree with TRBD2. The CDR3 covers 11 residues. Unmatched junction bases numbered 5, after V lost 3 bases and J lost 13 bases. The CDR3 is CASSLGGEGYF. The CDR3 region has the DNA TGTGCCAGCAGTTTGGGGGGGGAGGGGTACTTC.

This clonotype occurred a few times. This chain joins TRBV29-1 and TRBJ2-2; D not resolved. Deletions cut 7 bases from V and 2 bases from J, with 5 bases between. The CDR3 extends over 11 amino acids. In germline, CDR1 is SQVTM, CDR2 ANQGSEA. The CDR3 DNA is TGCAGCGGGTACAACACCGGGGAGCTGTTTTTT. Its protein product is CSGYNTGELFF.

This clonotype was seen more than once but under ten times. CDR3 nucleotide sequence: TGTGCCAGCAGTTTCCCAGGGGGGCACTCTGGAAACACCATATATTTT. Its protein is CASSFPGGHSGNTIYF. This chain joins TRBV27 and TRBJ1-3; 7 nucleotides align to TRBD1. CDR1 and CDR2 from the germline V gene are MNHEY and SMNVEV (reference sequence). V shed 3 bases, J shed 0 bases, and the junction held 5 bases outside the gene matches. The CDR3 totals 16 residues.

This clonotype was recorded many times. The chain has TRBV12-3 or TRBV12-4 and TRBJ1-3, with D possibly TRBD1 on 6 matching bases. CDR3 length: 15 amino acids. V lost 5 bases to trimming and J lost 0 bases, with 11 bases between them. The CDR3 sequence is CASSTTGGSGNTIYF. CDR3 nucleotides: TGTGCCAGCAGTACGACAGGCGGCTCTGGAAACACCATATATTTT.

This clonotype was detected many times. The genes are TRBV28 and TRBJ2-5; weak D call: TRBD2 (6 bases). The CDR3 length is 17 residues. Trimming removed 7 bases at V and 5 bases at J, with 26 bases between. The germline CDR1 and CDR2 sequences are MDHEN and SYDVKM. The CDR3 loop reads CASTLPRWRAGGETQYF. DNA for the CDR3: TGTGCCAGCACTCTCCCCAGGTGGCGGGCAGGAGGGGAGACCCAGTACTTC.

The table lists this clonotype with many counts. V is TRBV30 and J is TRBJ1-4; D gene ambiguous. Per germline, CDR1 GTSNPN and CDR2 SVGIG (reference sequence). Trimming took 1 base from V and 3 from J, leaving 6 bases between them. This CDR3 has 13 residues. The chain's CDR3 is CAWSGAANEKLFF. The CDR3 DNA reads TGTGCCTGGAGTGGGGCCGCTAATGAAAAACTGTTTTTT.

In this sample, this clonotype turned up many times. The V and J genes are TRBV5-1 and TRBJ2-7; a weak D match, TRBD2 (6 bases). V dropped 6 bases and J dropped 0 bases, with 13 bases sitting between them. CDR1 is SGHRS, CDR2 YFSETQ, per germline. The CDR3 spans 14 residues. The CDR3, as DNA: TGCGCCAGCAACGGGCGGGGCAGCTCCTACGAGCAGTACTTC. Its translation is CASNGRGSSYEQYF.

At least ten counts were recorded for this clonotype. This chain connects TRBV3-1 to TRBJ2-1; TRBD1 agrees at 7 bases. Germline values: CDR1 LGHDT, CDR2 YNNKEL (reference sequence). V shed 0 bases and J 5 bases; nucleotides not matched to a gene: 4. The CDR3 is 15 amino acids. This chain's CDR3 is CASSQDRGLHNEQFF. The CDR3 DNA follows: TGTGCCAGCAGCCAAGATAGGGGGCTGCACAATGAGCAGTTCTTC.

This rearrangement joins TRBV27 to TRBJ2-5; possibly TRBD1 or TRBD2 for D (5 bases each). CDR1 MNHEY and CDR2 SMNVEV come from the germline V gene (reference sequence). The CDR3 covers 17 residues. V was trimmed by 4 bases and J by 5 bases, leaving 23 bases between them. The CDR3 nucleotides are TGTGCCAGCAGTTCCCCCGGGGACCACATCCTAAAGGAGACCCAGTACTTC. Its protein is CASSSPGDHILKETQYF.

This chain uses TRBV19 with TRBJ1-1; 9 bases align to TRBD1. Trimming removed 3 bases from V and 1 base from J; junction bases left unmatched: 9. This CDR3 is built from 17 residues. Germline assignment: CDR1 LNHDA and CDR2 SQIVND (reference sequence). CDR3 protein: CASSIRDRDLWNTEAFF. CDR3 sequence (DNA): TGTGCCAGTAGTATTCGGGACAGGGATTTGTGGAACACTGAAGCTTTCTTT.

The chain carries TRBV27 and TRBJ2-7; D gene uncertain. Trimming stripped 4 bases from V and 3 bases from J, with 13 bases between. The CDR3 consists of 14 residues. Germline assignment: CDR1 MNHEY and CDR2 SMNVEV (reference sequence). Written as DNA, the CDR3 is TGTGCCAGCAGTTCTCCGATCGCCGGCTACGAGCAGTACTTC. Amino acid sequence: CASSSPIAGYEQYF.

CDR3 coding DNA: TGTGCCAGCACCGCCCGGGGGGCGGGAACGAACACCGGGGAGCTGTTTTTT. Its protein is CASTARGAGTNTGELFF. The J gene is TRBJ2-2, the V gene TRBV2, with D possibly TRBD2 on 7 matching bases. V was clipped by 7 bases and J by 0 bases, with 18 bases between them. The CDR3 is 17 amino acids. In germline, CDR1 is SNHLY, CDR2 FYNNEI.

In its sample, this clonotype was seen a few times. The V and J genes are TRBV12-3 or TRBV12-4 and TRBJ2-2, with 9 nucleotides matching TRBD2. The CDR3 has 16 residues. The junction had 6 bases not matched to a gene; V was cut back by 1 base and J by 6 bases. The CDR3 is CASSLGGGRAPGELFF. The CDR3 DNA follows: TGTGCCAGCAGTTTAGGAGGCGGGAGGGCCCCCGGGGAGCTGTTTTTT.

V gene TRBV20-1 combines with J gene TRBJ1-2; no reliable D call. Germline values: CDR1 DFQATT, CDR2 SNEGSKA (reference sequence). The length of the CDR3 is 12 residues. V was trimmed by 4 bases and J by 8 bases, leaving 14 bases between them. The CDR3 DNA sequence: TGCAGTGCTACAGGAAGGGAAAGAGGCTACACCTTC. It specifies CSATGRERGYTF.

Ten or more counts support this clonotype. The V gene is TRBV2, the J gene TRBJ1-1; 11 bases line up with TRBD1. The CDR3 covers 14 residues. V lost 7 bases to trimming and J lost 5 bases; unmatched junction nucleotides: 6. Germline CDR1 is SNHLY and CDR2 is FYNNEI. CDR3 sequence (DNA): TGTGCCAGCACAACGGGACAGGGGGGGACTGAAGCTTTCTTT. Translated: CASTTGQGGTEAFF. The whole variable domain, filled in from reference TRBV2 and TRBJ1-1, reads EPEVTQTPSHQVTQMGQEVILRCVPISNHLYFYWYRQILGQKVEFLVSFYNNEISEKSEIFDDQFSVERPDGSNFTLKIRSTKLEDSAMYFCASTTGQGGTEAFFGQGTRLTVV.

The chain joins TRBV11-2 to TRBJ1-2; maybe TRBD1 (5 bases). This CDR3 has 15 amino acids. Looked up from germline, CDR1 is SGHAT and CDR2 is FQNNGV. Trimming pared 1 base from V and 1 base from J, leaving 10 bases between. Written as DNA, the CDR3 is TGTGCCAGCAGCTTAGGAAGGGGAAATAACTATGGCTACACCTTC. It codes for CASSLGRGNNYGYTF.